The source of this T cell receptor (beta chain) is a study of tumor-infiltrating lymphocytes in primary liver carcinoma. This clonotype was picked up many times. What it binds is not known. Study findings and constraints: Tumor samples exhibited a significantly greater top-250-clone fraction than blood samples (p = 0.039). No comparison of CD4+ and CD8+ repertoires was made, since the samples were bulk unsorted.

The blood RNA (from unsorted whole blood) was obtained, and germline DNA was also extracted. The authors made TCR beta cDNA from about 500 ng total RNA with a constant-region primer. Three nested multiplex PCR rounds, a slightly modified ARM-PCR, produced the libraries for TCR beta. TCRdb ran MiXCR on the multiplex PCR reads and lists one entry per CDR3 protein. The table has hundreds of thousands of distinct CDR3 sequences, 50% to 70% seen once. This clonotype was obtained from a middle-aged man with primary liver carcinoma and hepatitis B virus infection. The specimen sequenced was peripheral blood.

In DNA, the CDR3 is TGTGCCAGCAGCTTCCTAGGGACAGGTGATTACGAGCAGTACTTC. Translation gives CASSFLGTGDYEQYF. The genes are TRBV5-6 and TRBJ2-7; TRBD1 matches at 8 bases. The germline gives CDR1 SGHDT, CDR2 YYEEEE. The trim removed 2 bases at V and 4 bases at J, leaving 8 bases unmatched. The CDR3 length is 15 residues.